A single sample is the source of the 31 T cell receptor beta chains below, sequenced in a study of tumor-infiltrating lymphocytes in glioblastoma multiforme. TCR beta libraries were built from RNA through three nested multiplex PCR rounds using modified ARM-PCR. Using its own MiXCR run on the multiplex PCR reads, TCRdb lists one record per CDR3 protein. The sample holds about 12,000 distinct CDR3 sequences, roughly 70% seen once. Material for sequencing was brain tumor tissue. All receptors come from a male donor with glioblastoma.

The CDR3 sequence: CASELHGDRSHEQYF. DNA for the CDR3: TGTGCCAGCGAACTCCATGGGGATAGATCCCACGAGCAGTACTTC. The gene calls are TRBV6-1 and TRBJ2-7; D is unclear. The CDR3 totals 15 residues. Germline lookup yields CDR1 MNHNS and CDR2 SASEGT. Trimming cost V 8 bases and J 5 bases, with 22 bases left between them.

The chain couples TRBV30 to TRBJ2-1; D remains unclear. Germline-derived CDR1 and CDR2 are GTSNPN and SVGIG (reference sequence). CDR3 size: 13 residues. Trimming removed 5 bases at V and 9 bases at J, with 17 bases between. Here the CDR3 DNA reads TGTGCCTGGGAACGGATGAGCTCAACTGAGCAGTTCTTC. The encoded protein is CAWERMSSTEQFF.

Details on this clonotype: The conserved closing phenylalanine or tryptophan is absent in this CDR3, likely reflecting a read error. The V and J genes are TRBV20-1 and TRBJ2-1, with D tentatively TRBD2 (6 bases). This CDR3 region has 16 residues. V shed 3 bases and J shed 7 bases, with 22 bases lying between them. Germline CDR1 reads DFQATT; CDR2 reads SNEGSKA (reference sequence). The CDR3 DNA is TGCAGTGCTAGTCGACCGGGATTAGCGGTAATGAATGAGCAGTTCTTA. It is translated as CSASRPGLAVMNEQFL.

This clonotype is a singleton in its sample. This chain connects TRBV20-1 to TRBJ1-2; D is unclear. From germline, CDR1 is DFQATT and CDR2 SNEGSKA (reference sequence). CDR3 length: 12 residues. V lost 6 bases to trimming and J lost 2 bases, with 10 bases between them. CDR3 protein: CSATPLNYGYTF. The CDR3 DNA is TGCAGTGCCACGCCCCTAAACTATGGCTACACCTTC.

This chain uses TRBV20-1 with TRBJ1-6, with 7 bases lining up with TRBD1. The CDR3 sequence is 12 residues long. J lost 16 bases, V lost 0 bases, and 6 bases had no gene match. Germline CDR1 is DFQATT and CDR2 is SNEGSKA (reference sequence). The CDR3, as DNA: TGCAGTGCTAGAGATGACAGGGCAACTCTCCACTTT. It yields the protein CSARDDRATLHF.

This clonotype was observed once. The chain employs TRBV6-2 or TRBV6-3 and TRBJ2-1; D gene unclear. V lost 5 bases to trimming and J lost 5 bases, with 4 bases between them. Germline CDR1 is MNHEY and CDR2 is SVGEGT. The CDR3 totals 11 residues. For the CDR3, the DNA is TGTGCCAGCAGTCGAAACAATGAGCAGTTCTTC. Its protein product is CASSRNNEQFF.

The table lists this clonotype with a few counts. Just one base apart from a much larger clone, this may be a read error. This chain joins TRBV29-1 and TRBJ2-1; 13 bases fit TRBD2. The CDR3 consists of 14 residues. The germline V gene encodes CDR1 SQVTM and CDR2 ANQGSEA. The CDR3 nucleotides read TGCAGAGTTGATGGACTAGCGGGAGACAATGAGCAGTTCTTC. It is translated as CRVDGLAGDNEQFF.

V usage is TRBV11-1 and J usage is TRBJ2-3; D is perhaps TRBD2 (6 bases). Germline loops: CDR1 SGHAT, CDR2 FQDESV (reference sequence). The ends were cut back, 5 bases at V and 5 bases at J, with 14 bases in the middle. This CDR3 has 14 residues. In DNA form, the CDR3 reads TGTGCCAGCAGCATGAACCCCGGGGGAGATACGCAGTATTTT. Amino acid sequence: CASSMNPGGDTQYF.

The table lists this clonotype with a few counts. The junction shows a germline mismatch at one end, possibly a read error. The V and J genes are TRBV20-1 and TRBJ2-5; tentative D call: TRBD2 (5 bases). CDR3 length: 13 residues. CDR1 is DFQATT, CDR2 SNEGSKA, per germline (reference sequence). CDR3 nucleotides: TGCAGTGCTCCCGAGGGTGGTCAAGAGATCCAGTACTTC. It yields the protein CSAPEGGQEIQYF.

V gene TRBV11-2 combines with J gene TRBJ2-7; 7 bases match TRBD2. Trimming cost V 0 bases and J 6 bases; bases outside gene matches: 8. Per the germline V gene, CDR1 is SGHAT and CDR2 is FQNNGV. The CDR3 length is 15 residues. This CDR3 reads CASSLDRGLGREQYF. CDR3 nucleotide sequence: TGTGCCAGCAGCTTAGATCGAGGACTAGGGCGCGAGCAGTACTTC.

The chain employs TRBV20-1 and TRBJ1-2; D is undetermined. The germline V gene encodes CDR1 DFQATT and CDR2 SNEGSKA (reference sequence). V was clipped by 4 bases and J by 6 bases, with 15 bases between them. This CDR3 is built from 13 residues. The CDR3 spells CSAIRPTLDGYTF. CDR3 nucleotide sequence: TGCAGTGCTATACGGCCCACCCTAGATGGCTACACCTTC.

Worth noting for this clonotype: Likely a read error: the CDR3 ends without its conserved phenylalanine or tryptophan. V usage is TRBV5-1 and J usage is TRBJ2-1; 7 bases fit TRBD2. The germline V gene has CDR1 SGHRS and CDR2 YFSETQ. The CDR3 is 15 residues long. The ends lost 4 bases at V and 5 bases at J; junction bases unmatched: 9. CDR3 nucleotides: TGCGCCAGCAGCCCTACCGGGACTACTCACAATGAGCAGTTCTGC. Its protein is CASSPTGTTHNEQFC.

On this clonotype itself: At one end the junction does not follow the germline gene, possibly because of a read error. This chain uses TRBV6-1 with TRBJ2-7, with a tentative D call TRBD1 (6 bases). The CDR3 runs to 14 residues. Germline V CDR1 and CDR2: MNHNS, SASEGT. The CDR3 here is CGSLYRDTSYEQYF. As DNA, the CDR3 is TGTGGCAGCCTCTACAGGGACACCTCCTACGAGCAGTACTTC.

This chain uses TRBV20-1 with TRBJ2-7, with D perhaps TRBD1 (5 bases). The V gene's germline CDR1 is DFQATT and CDR2 SNEGSKA (reference sequence). The CDR3 contains 13 residues. V was shortened by 4 bases and J by 2 bases, with 12 bases between the two germline ends. CDR3 sequence: CSATHSGTYEQYF. The CDR3 coding sequence is TGCAGTGCTACCCACTCAGGGACCTACGAGCAGTACTTC.

CDR3 bases: TGTGCTAGCGCCCTTAACGGGAATTCGGCGAACGAGCAGTACTTC. Translated: CASALNGNSANEQYF. V and J are TRBV6-1 and TRBJ2-7; D is possibly TRBD2 (5 bases). CDR1 and CDR2 (germline): MNHNS, SASEGT. The CDR3 length is 15 residues.

This clonotype is a singleton in its sample. The chain employs TRBV11-1 and TRBJ2-2, with D tentatively TRBD1 (5 bases). Trimming stripped 5 bases from V and 3 bases from J, with 19 bases between. This CDR3 has 17 amino acids. Germline V lookup: CDR1 SGHAT, CDR2 FQDESV (reference sequence). The CDR3 is CASSPVVPGMDTGELFF. DNA of the CDR3: TGTGCCAGCAGCCCAGTTGTTCCAGGGATGGACACCGGGGAGCTGTTTTTT.

This clonotype is labeled large (0.1 to 1%). The genes are TRBV11-3 and TRBJ2-7; the D gene is possibly TRBD1 (5 bases). Germline V gene data show CDR1 as SGHNT and CDR2 as YENEEA. The ends were cut back, 5 bases at V and 2 bases at J, with 10 bases in the middle. The CDR3 sequence is 13 residues long. The CDR3 coding sequence is TGTGCCAGCAGCACAGGCCCGACCTACGAGCAGTACTTC. Translation gives CASSTGPTYEQYF.

There are many counts of this clonotype. The chain joins TRBV19 to TRBJ2-1; 7 bases are a match to TRBD2. V dropped 3 bases and J dropped 3; count of bases not matched to a gene: 5. Germline values: CDR1 LNHDA, CDR2 SQIVND (reference sequence). The CDR3 runs 15 residues. The CDR3 DNA reads as TGTGCCAGTAGTATCGGCGGGAGTGTCTACAATGAGCAGTTCTTC. Protein product: CASSIGGSVYNEQFF. Using reference TRBV19 and TRBJ2-1 for the parts outside the CDR3, the full variable domain is DGGITQSPKYLFRKEGQNVTLSCEQNLNHDAMYWYRQDPGQGLRLIYYSQIVNDFQKGDIAEGYSVSREKKESFPLTVTSAQKNPTAFYLCASSIGGSVYNEQFFGPGTRLTVL.

The rearrangement joins TRBV6-5 to TRBJ1-5, with a possible D match to TRBD1 (6 bases). This CDR3 is 16 amino acids long. Germline CDR1 MNHEY, CDR2 SVGAGI. Between the trimmed V and J ends, which lost 2 bases and 6 bases, there was a span of 17 bases. As DNA, the CDR3 is TGTGCCAGCAGTTACAGGGGGGTTGACGGCGCTCAGCCCCAGCATTTT. Translation gives CASSYRGVDGAQPQHF.

A single count supports this clonotype. Sequence at one end of the junction differs from germline and may be a read error. The chain uses TRBV20-1 and TRBJ2-5; either TRBD1 or TRBD2 may supply D (6 bases each). Germline V lookup: CDR1 DFQATT, CDR2 SNEGSKA (reference sequence). This CDR3 has 13 amino acids. The CDR3 loop is CSAPEGGHETQYF. The CDR3, as DNA: TGCAGTGCCCCCGAGGGGGGTCACGAGACCCAGTATTTC.

V and J are TRBV11-2 and TRBJ2-2; a weak D match, TRBD2 (6 bases). The germline V gene encodes CDR1 SGHAT and CDR2 FQNNGV. V shed 2 bases and J shed 1 base, with 20 bases lying between them. The CDR3 is 19 amino acids. CDR3 region: CASSLTTSRRGVNTGELFF. CDR3 DNA: TGTGCCAGCAGCTTAACGACTAGTAGGAGAGGTGTGAACACCGGGGAGCTGTTTTTT.

The chain has TRBV29-1 and TRBJ2-4; D call uncertain. This CDR3 contains 13 residues. Between the trimmed V and J ends, which lost 4 bases and 5 bases, there was a span of 12 bases. Germline assignment: CDR1 SQVTM and CDR2 ANQGSEA. The CDR3 loop is CSVGVTAQNIQYF. DNA for the CDR3: TGCAGCGTTGGGGTTACGGCCCAAAACATTCAGTACTTC.

The sample holds a few counts of this clonotype. The chain is built from TRBV29-1 and TRBJ2-1, with D possibly TRBD1 on 5 matching bases. The germline V and J ends were trimmed by 3 bases and 10 bases, with 13 bases remaining between them. CDR3 size: 12 residues. Germline-derived CDR1 and CDR2 are SQVTM and ANQGSEA. The CDR3 nucleotides read TGCAGCGTTGAGGCAGGGTCTTGGGAGCAGTTCTTC. Translation: CSVEAGSWEQFF.

Turning to this clonotype: One base away lies a much larger clone, so this may be a sequencing read error. The V call is TRBV28, the J call TRBJ1-3; weak D call: TRBD1 (6 bases). Germline-derived CDR1 and CDR2 are MDHEN and SYDVKM. This CDR3 spans 17 amino acids. CDR3 loop: CASSSPRTARSGNTINF. CDR3 in DNA: TGTGCCAGCAGTTCTCCCAGGACAGCTAGATCTGGAAACACCATAAATTTT.

On this clonotype itself: A junction boundary mismatches the germline segment, possibly from a read error. V and J are TRBV20-1 and TRBJ1-1; the D gene is possibly TRBD1 (6 bases). The length of the CDR3 is 13 residues. Germline values: CDR1 DFQATT, CDR2 SNEGSKA (reference sequence). The CDR3 coding sequence is TGCAGTGCTGTTTGGGATGGGGGGGCTGAATCTTTCTTT. Its protein is CSAVWDGGAESFF.

V gene TRBV6-1 combines with J gene TRBJ2-1; D might be TRBD1 (5 bases). The CDR3 covers 15 residues. Trimming cost V 7 bases and J 10 bases, with 23 bases left between them. Germline CDR1 and CDR2: MNHNS and SASEGT. The CDR3, as DNA: TGTGCCAGCATCGGCAGGGTGGGGTTACCCGGGGAGCAGTTCTTC. Its translation: CASIGRVGLPGEQFF.

V and J are TRBV4-2 and TRBJ2-1, with 10 nucleotides matching TRBD2. This CDR3 comprises 15 residues. J gave up 7 bases and V 7 bases, and 10 bases lay outside the gene matches. Germline CDR1 LGHNA, CDR2 YNFKEQ. CDR3 amino acids: CASTPSAGGLNEQFF. The CDR3 DNA is TGTGCCAGCACCCCGTCAGCGGGGGGGCTGAATGAGCAGTTCTTC.

The CDR3 sequence: CASSTTDITGELFF. In DNA form, the CDR3 reads TGTGCCAGCTCTACGACAGATATCACCGGGGAGCTGTTTTTT. The chain uses TRBV3-1 and TRBJ2-2, with D tentatively TRBD1 (5 bases). V was clipped by 8 bases and J by 4 bases, with 14 bases between them. From germline, CDR1 is LGHDT and CDR2 YNNKEL (reference sequence). CDR3 size: 14 residues.

The chain is built from TRBV9 and TRBJ2-3; D is possibly TRBD2 (6 bases). Germline V CDR1 and CDR2: SGDLS, YYNGEE. V lost 2 bases, J lost 2 bases, and 12 bases lay in between. The CDR3 has 15 amino acids. CDR3 protein: CASSVRDLTTDTQYF. CDR3 coding DNA: TGTGCCAGCAGCGTGCGGGACTTAACCACAGATACGCAGTATTTT.

The V and J genes are TRBV29-1 and TRBJ2-2; 11 nucleotides align to TRBD1. V dropped 4 bases and J dropped 6; count of bases not matched to a gene: 4. The germline CDR1 and CDR2 sequences are SQVTM and ANQGSEA. The CDR3 covers 14 residues. The DNA for the CDR3 is TGCAGCGTTGCGCCGGGACAGGGGGCCGGGGAGCTGTTTTTT. Translation gives CSVAPGQGAGELFF.

V usage is TRBV4-2 and J usage is TRBJ2-7; 7 bases map to TRBD1. The germline CDR1 and CDR2 sequences are LGHNA and YNFKEQ. J gave up 6 bases and V 3 bases, and 14 bases lay outside the gene matches. The CDR3 has 16 amino acids. In DNA, the CDR3 is TGTGCCAGCAGCCAGACAGCTCAGGGGGAGCAGGGCGAGCAGTACTTC. Its translation is CASSQTAQGEQGEQYF.